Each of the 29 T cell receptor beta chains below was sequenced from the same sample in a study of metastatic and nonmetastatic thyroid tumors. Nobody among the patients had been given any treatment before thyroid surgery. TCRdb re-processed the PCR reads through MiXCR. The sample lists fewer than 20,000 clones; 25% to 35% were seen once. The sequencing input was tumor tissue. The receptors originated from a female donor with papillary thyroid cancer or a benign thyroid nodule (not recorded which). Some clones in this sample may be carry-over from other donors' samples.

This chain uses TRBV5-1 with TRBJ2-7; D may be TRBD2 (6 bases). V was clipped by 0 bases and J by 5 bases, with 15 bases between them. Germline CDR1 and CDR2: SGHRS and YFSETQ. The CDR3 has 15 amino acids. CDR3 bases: TGCGCCAGCAGCTTGGCCCGCGGGATAAGAGACGAGCAGTACTTC. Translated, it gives CASSLARGIRDEQYF.

The CDR3 here is CASSHPGQANEKLFF. CDR3 nucleotides: TGTGCCAGCAGCCATCCGGGACAGGCTAATGAAAAACTGTTTTTT. This chain connects TRBV5-6 to TRBJ1-4, with TRBD1 matching 8 bases. Losses at the gene ends were 4 bases for V and 3 bases for J; bases not matched to a gene: 5. Germline loops: CDR1 SGHDT, CDR2 YYEEEE. This CDR3 spans 15 amino acids.

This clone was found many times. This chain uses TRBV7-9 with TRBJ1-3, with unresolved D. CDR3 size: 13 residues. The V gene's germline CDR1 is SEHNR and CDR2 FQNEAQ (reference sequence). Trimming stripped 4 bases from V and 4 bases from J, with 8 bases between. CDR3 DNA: TGTGCCAGCAGCTCCGACCTCGGAAACACCATATATTTT. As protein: CASSSDLGNTIYF.

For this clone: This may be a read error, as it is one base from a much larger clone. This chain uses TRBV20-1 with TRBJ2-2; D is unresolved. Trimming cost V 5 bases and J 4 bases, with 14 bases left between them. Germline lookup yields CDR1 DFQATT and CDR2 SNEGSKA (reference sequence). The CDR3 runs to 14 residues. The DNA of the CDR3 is TGCAGTGCTCCCCGGTACGCCAGCACCGGGGAGCTGTTTTTT. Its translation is CSAPRYASTGELFF.

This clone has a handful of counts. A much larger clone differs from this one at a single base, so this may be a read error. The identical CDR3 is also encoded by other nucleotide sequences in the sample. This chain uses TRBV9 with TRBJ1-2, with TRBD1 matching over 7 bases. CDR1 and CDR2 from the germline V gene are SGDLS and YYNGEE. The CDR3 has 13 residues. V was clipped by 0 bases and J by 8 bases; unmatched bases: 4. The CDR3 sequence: CASSVEGGAGYTF. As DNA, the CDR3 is TGTGCCAGCAGCGTAGAAGGGGGCGCGGGCTACACCTTC.

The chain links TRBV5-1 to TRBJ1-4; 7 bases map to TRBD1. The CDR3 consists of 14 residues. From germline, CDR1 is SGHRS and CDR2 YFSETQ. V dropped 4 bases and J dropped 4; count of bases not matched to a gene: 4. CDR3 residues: CASSPGQFNEKLFF. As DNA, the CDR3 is TGCGCCAGCAGCCCGGGACAGTTTAATGAAAAACTGTTTTTT.

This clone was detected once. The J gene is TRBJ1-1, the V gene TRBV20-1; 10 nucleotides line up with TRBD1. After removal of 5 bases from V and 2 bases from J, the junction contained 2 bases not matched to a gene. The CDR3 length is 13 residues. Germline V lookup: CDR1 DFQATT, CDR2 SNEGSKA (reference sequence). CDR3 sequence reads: CSAGTGANTEAFF. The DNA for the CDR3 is TGCAGTGCTGGGACAGGGGCTAACACTGAAGCTTTCTTT.

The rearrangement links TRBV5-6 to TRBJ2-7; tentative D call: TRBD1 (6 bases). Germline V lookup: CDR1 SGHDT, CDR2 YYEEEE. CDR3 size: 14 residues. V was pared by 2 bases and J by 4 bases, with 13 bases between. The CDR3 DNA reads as TGTGCCAGCAGCTTATTAAAGGGGGTGTACGAGCAGTACTTC. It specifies CASSLLKGVYEQYF.

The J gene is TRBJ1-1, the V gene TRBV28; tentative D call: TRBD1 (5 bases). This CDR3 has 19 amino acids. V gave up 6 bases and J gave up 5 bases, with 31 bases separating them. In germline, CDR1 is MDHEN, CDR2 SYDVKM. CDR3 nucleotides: TGTGCCAGCAGCCTTTTAATATTTAGAGGGGCCGACGGGGGGACTGAAGCTTTCTTT. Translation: CASSLLIFRGADGGTEAFF.

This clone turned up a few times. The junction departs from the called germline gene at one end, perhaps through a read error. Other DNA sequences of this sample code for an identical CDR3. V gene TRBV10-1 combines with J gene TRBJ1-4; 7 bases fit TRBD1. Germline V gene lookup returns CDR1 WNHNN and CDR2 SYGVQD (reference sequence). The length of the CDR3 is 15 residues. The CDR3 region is CASSESGQRDEKLFF. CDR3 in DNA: TGCGCCAGCAGTGAGTCGGGACAGCGAGATGAAAAACTATTTTTT.

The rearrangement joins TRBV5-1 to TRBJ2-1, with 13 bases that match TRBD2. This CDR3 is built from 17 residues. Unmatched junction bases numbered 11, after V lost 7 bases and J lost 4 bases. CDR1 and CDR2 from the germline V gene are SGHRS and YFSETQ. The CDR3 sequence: CASGAGTSGTTYNEQFF. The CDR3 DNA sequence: TGCGCCAGCGGCGCCGGGACTAGCGGGACCACTTACAATGAGCAGTTCTTC.

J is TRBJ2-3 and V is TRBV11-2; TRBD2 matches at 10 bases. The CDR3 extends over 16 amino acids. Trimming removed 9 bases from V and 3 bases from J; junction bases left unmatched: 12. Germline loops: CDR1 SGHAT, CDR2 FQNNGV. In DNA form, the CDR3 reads TGTGCCAGTAGTCCGAGGACTAGCGGTCGTACAGATACGCAGTATTTT. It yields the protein CASSPRTSGRTDTQYF.

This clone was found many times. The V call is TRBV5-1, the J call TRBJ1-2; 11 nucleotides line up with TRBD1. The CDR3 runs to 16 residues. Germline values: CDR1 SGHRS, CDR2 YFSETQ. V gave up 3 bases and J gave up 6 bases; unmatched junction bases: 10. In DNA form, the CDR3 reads TGCGCCAGCAGCTCCCTCGGACAGGGGGCGATTCATGGCTACACCTTC. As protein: CASSSLGQGAIHGYTF.

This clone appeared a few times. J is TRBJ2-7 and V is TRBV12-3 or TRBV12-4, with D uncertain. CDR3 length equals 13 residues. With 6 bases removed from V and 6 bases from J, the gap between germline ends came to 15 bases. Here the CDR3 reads CASSFWDGAEQYF. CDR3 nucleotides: TGTGCCAGCAGCTTTTGGGATGGTGCCGAGCAGTACTTC.

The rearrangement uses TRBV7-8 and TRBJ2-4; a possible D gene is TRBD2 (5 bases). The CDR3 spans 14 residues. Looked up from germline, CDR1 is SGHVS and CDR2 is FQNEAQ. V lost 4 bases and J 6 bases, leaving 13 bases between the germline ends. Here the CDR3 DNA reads TGTGCCAGCAGCTCAACAAGAGGGAGAAACATTCAGTACTTC. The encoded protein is CASSSTRGRNIQYF.

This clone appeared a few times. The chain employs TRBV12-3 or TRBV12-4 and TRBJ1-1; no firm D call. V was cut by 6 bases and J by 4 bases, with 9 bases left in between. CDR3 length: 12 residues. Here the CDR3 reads CASSPWPTEAFF. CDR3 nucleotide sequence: TGTGCCAGCAGCCCCTGGCCCACTGAAGCTTTCTTT.

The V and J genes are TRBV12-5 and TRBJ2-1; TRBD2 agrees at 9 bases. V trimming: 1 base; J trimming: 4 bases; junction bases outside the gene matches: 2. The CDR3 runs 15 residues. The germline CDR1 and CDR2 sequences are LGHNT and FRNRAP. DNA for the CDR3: TGTGCTAGTGGTTTGGGCACTAGCGGGTACAATGAGCAGTTCTTC. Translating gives CASGLGTSGYNEQFF.

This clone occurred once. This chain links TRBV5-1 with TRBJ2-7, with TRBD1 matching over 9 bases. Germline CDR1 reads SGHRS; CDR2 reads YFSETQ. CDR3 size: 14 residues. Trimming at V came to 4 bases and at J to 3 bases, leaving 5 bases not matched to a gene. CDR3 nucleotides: TGCGCCAGCAGCACCACAGGGGGCAACTACGAGCAGTACTTC. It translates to CASSTTGGNYEQYF.

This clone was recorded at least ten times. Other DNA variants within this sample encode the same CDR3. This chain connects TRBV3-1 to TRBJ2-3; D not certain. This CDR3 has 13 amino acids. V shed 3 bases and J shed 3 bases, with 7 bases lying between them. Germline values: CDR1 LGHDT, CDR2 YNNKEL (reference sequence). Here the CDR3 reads CASSQGETDTQYF. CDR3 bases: TGTGCCAGCAGCCAGGGTGAAACAGATACGCAGTATTTT.

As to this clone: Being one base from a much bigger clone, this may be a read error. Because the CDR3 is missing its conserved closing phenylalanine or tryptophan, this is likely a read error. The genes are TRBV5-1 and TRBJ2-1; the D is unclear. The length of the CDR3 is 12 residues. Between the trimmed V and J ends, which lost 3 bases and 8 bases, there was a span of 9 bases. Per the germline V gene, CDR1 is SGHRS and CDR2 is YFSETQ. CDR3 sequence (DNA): TGCGCCAGCAGCTCTATAGTCGATGAGCAGTTCCTC. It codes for CASSSIVDEQFL.

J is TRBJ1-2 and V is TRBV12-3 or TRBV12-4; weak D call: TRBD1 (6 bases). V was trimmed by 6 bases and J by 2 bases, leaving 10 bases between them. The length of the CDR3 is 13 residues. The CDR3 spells CASSPDSNYGYTF. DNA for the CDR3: TGTGCCAGCAGCCCGGACAGCAACTATGGCTACACCTTC.

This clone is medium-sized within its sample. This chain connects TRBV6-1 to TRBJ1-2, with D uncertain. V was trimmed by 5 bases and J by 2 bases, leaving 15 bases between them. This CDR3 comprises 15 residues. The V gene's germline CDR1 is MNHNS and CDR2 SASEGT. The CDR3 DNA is TGTGCCAGCAGTCCACCGGGAGGGCGCAACTATGGCTACACCTTC. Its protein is CASSPPGGRNYGYTF.

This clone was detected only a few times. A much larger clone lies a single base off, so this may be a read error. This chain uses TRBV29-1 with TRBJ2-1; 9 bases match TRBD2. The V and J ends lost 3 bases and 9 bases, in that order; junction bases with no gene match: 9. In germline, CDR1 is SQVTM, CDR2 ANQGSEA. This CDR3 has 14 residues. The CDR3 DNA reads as TGCAGCGTTGAGGGGCTTAGCGGGAGTAGTGAGCAGTTCTTC. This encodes CSVEGLSGSSEQFF.

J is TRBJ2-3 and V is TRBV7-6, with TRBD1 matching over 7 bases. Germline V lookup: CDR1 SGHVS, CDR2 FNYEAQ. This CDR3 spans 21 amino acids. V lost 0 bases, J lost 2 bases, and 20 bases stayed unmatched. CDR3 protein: CASSLAWWCPLRDSNTDTQYF. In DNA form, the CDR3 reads TGTGCCAGCAGCTTAGCGTGGTGGTGTCCCCTACGGGACAGCAACACAGATACGCAGTATTTT.

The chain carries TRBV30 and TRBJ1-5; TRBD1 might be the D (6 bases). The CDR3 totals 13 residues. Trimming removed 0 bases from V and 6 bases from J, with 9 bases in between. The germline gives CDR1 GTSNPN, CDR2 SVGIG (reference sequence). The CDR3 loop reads CAWSVQGFQPQHF. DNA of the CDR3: TGTGCCTGGAGTGTACAGGGTTTTCAGCCCCAGCATTTT.

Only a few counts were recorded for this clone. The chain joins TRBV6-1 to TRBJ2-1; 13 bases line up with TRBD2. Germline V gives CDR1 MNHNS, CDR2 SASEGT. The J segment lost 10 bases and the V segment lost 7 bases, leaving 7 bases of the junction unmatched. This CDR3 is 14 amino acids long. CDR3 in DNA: TGTGCCAGCACCGGGACTAGCGGGAATAGGGAGCAGTTCTTC. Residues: CASTGTSGNREQFF.

CDR3 sequence (DNA): TGCAGTGCTAGAGAATTGGGACAGGGGGACTCCTACGAGCAGTACTTC. It is translated as CSARELGQGDSYEQYF. The chain carries TRBV20-1 and TRBJ2-7, with 11 bases aligning to TRBD1. CDR3 size: 16 residues. Germline lookup yields CDR1 DFQATT and CDR2 SNEGSKA (reference sequence). V trimming: 0 bases; J trimming: 0 bases; junction bases outside the gene matches: 4.

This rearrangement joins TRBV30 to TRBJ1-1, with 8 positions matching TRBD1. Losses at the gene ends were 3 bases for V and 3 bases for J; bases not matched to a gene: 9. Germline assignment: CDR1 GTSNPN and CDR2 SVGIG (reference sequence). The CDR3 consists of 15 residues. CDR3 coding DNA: TGTGCCTGGAGACTTGGACAGGGAGGGGACACTGAAGCTTTCTTT. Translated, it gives CAWRLGQGGDTEAFF.

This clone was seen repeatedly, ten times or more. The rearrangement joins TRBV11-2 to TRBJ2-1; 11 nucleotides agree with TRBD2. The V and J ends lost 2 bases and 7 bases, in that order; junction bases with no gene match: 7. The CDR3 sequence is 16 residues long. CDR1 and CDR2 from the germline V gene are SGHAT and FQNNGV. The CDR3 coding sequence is TGTGCCAGCAGCTTACTCTTAGCGGGAGGGCAGAATGAGCAGTTCTTC. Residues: CASSLLLAGGQNEQFF.